This T cell receptor beta chain was found in a study of shared clonotypes between healthy human individuals. With V trimmed by 7 bases and J by 7 bases, 8 bases remained unmatched. There are 13 residues in the CDR3. CDR1 and CDR2 from the germline V gene are MDHEN and SYDVKM. The protocol was immunoSEQ multiplex PCR, while the TCRdb copy is restricted to in-frame clones and leaves out a portion. The profile shows 1.6 million or so clones, more than 95% of them singletons. The chain has TRBV28 and TRBJ2-7, with 9 bases identical to TRBD1. What was sequenced was naive CD4+ T cells sorted from blood. The subset: CD45RA+ positively selected. The clonotype was recovered from a man aged 25-45 years in good health. This CDR3 reads CASKRTGVREQYF. The CDR3 DNA sequence: TGTGCCAGCAAACGGACAGGGGTCCGGGAGCAGTACTTC.